These 22 T cell receptor beta chains were sequenced from one sample in a study of blood T cells in healthy people across ages. A sample-barcoded 5' primer and a J-beta primer mix were used in a second PCR of about 7 to 11 cycles. Using its own MiXCR run on the 5' RACE reads, TCRdb lists one record per CDR3 protein. The sample lists around 1,500,000 distinct CDR3 sequences; roughly 30% were seen once. The sample consisted of blood. These receptors came from a woman aged 30 to 39 in good health.

The genes are TRBV12-3 or TRBV12-4 and TRBJ2-5; tentatively, D is TRBD2 (6 bases). The CDR3 extends over 13 amino acids. The V and J ends lost 0 bases and 11 bases respectively, with 13 bases between them. The CDR3 region has the DNA TGTGCCAGCAGTTTAGCCCGGACTACTGAACAGTACTTC. Amino acids: CASSLARTTEQYF.

The chain couples TRBV10-3 to TRBJ1-1; TRBD1 is a possible D gene (6 bases). Trimming stripped 6 bases from V and 7 bases from J, with 15 bases between. The CDR3 has 13 residues. Germline-derived CDR1 and CDR2 are ENHRY and SYGVKD. CDR3 residues: CAIRPTGSGEAFF. The CDR3 bases are TGTGCCATCAGGCCCACAGGGAGCGGTGAAGCTTTCTTT.

The chain has TRBV4-1 and TRBJ2-3, with TRBD2 identical over 8 bases. Germline V gives CDR1 MGHRA, CDR2 YSYEKL. The CDR3 contains 16 residues. Losses at the gene ends were 0 bases for V and 1 base for J; bases not matched to a gene: 3. Written as DNA, the CDR3 is TGCGCCAGCAGCCAAGATCAACTAGCGGGCACAGATACGCAGTATTTT. This gives the protein CASSQDQLAGTDTQYF.

This chain uses TRBV2 with TRBJ2-5; 11 bases map to TRBD2. The length of the CDR3 is 16 residues. Germline loops: CDR1 SNHLY, CDR2 FYNNEI. Germline trimming cut 1 base from V and 11 bases from J; bases unmatched to any gene: 12. CDR3 protein: CASSEEASGGLDEQYF. The CDR3, as DNA: TGTGCCAGCAGTGAAGAGGCTAGCGGGGGGCTCGATGAGCAGTACTTC.

The rearrangement uses TRBV7-9 and TRBJ2-1; D gene ambiguous. Germline-derived CDR1 and CDR2 are SEHNR and FQNEAQ (reference sequence). The V and J ends lost 2 bases and 5 bases respectively, with 10 bases between them. The CDR3 length is 14 residues. The DNA for the CDR3 is TGTGCCAGCAGCTTACAGGTCCGGAACAATGAGCAGTTCTTC. This translates into CASSLQVRNNEQFF.

This clonotype appeared once. This chain links TRBV15 with TRBJ1-1, with D possibly TRBD1 on 5 matching bases. V lost 3 bases to trimming and J lost 6 bases, with 20 bases between them. Germline CDR1 is LNHNV and CDR2 is YYDKDF (reference sequence). This CDR3 region has 16 residues. In DNA form, the CDR3 reads TGTGCCACCAGCAGGACCAACCGGGACCTACGGCCTGAAGCTTTCTTT. Amino acids: CATSRTNRDLRPEAFF.

The rearrangement joins TRBV2 to TRBJ1-5; D uncertain. V gave up 4 bases and J gave up 6 bases, with 10 bases separating them. The CDR3 has 13 amino acids. The germline CDR1 and CDR2 sequences are SNHLY and FYNNEI. CDR3 coding DNA: TGTGCCAGCAGTGGAGGGTTTGGTCAGCCCCAGCATTTT. Amino acids: CASSGGFGQPQHF. Using reference TRBV2 and TRBJ1-5 for the parts outside the CDR3, the full variable domain is EPEVTQTPSHQVTQMGQEVILRCVPISNHLYFYWYRQILGQKVEFLVSFYNNEISEKSEIFDDQFSVERPDGSNFTLKIRSTKLEDSAMYFCASSGGFGQPQHFGDGTRLSIL.

This clonotype was counted at least ten times. This CDR3 is CATSDPKQGAQETQYF. The CDR3 nucleotides are TGTGCCACCAGTGATCCGAAACAGGGGGCACAAGAGACCCAGTACTTC. The chain links TRBV24-1 to TRBJ2-5, with TRBD1 identical over 9 bases. CDR1 and CDR2 from the germline V gene are KGHDR and SFDVKD. The ends lost 3 bases at V and 2 bases at J; junction bases unmatched: 6. CDR3 length: 16 amino acids.

J is TRBJ2-1 and V is TRBV29-1; 9 nucleotides align to TRBD2. The CDR3 consists of 17 residues. With 0 bases clipped from V and 0 bases from J, the junction kept 6 bases outside the gene matches. From germline, CDR1 is SQVTM and CDR2 ANQGSEA. The CDR3 sequence is CSVEENSGGSSYNEQFF. The CDR3 coding sequence is TGCAGCGTTGAAGAGAACAGCGGGGGGAGCTCCTACAATGAGCAGTTCTTC.

Comments on this clonotype: This sequence may be a read error, since a much larger clone differs from it by one base. The chain links TRBV9 to TRBJ2-7; D unclear. Trimming removed 1 base at V and 0 bases at J, with 8 bases between. Germline assignment: CDR1 SGDLS and CDR2 YYNGEE. The CDR3 spans 14 residues. CDR3 sequence reads: CASSVPGSSYEQYF. The CDR3 DNA sequence: TGTGCCAGCAGCGTACCCGGAAGCTCCTACGAGCAGTACTTC. The entire variable domain, with the rest obtained from reference TRBV9 and TRBJ2-7, is as follows: DSGVTQTPKHLITATGQRVTLRCSPRSGDLSVYWYQQSLDQGLQFLIQYYNGEERAKGNILERFSAQQFPDLHSELNLSSLELGDSALYFCASSVPGSSYEQYFGPGTRLTVT.

This clonotype has more than one count but fewer than ten. CDR3 in amino acids: CASSLVAGGIQETQYF. As DNA, the CDR3 is TGTGCCAGCAGTTTGGTAGCGGGGGGAATCCAAGAGACCCAGTACTTC. The chain employs TRBV25-1 and TRBJ2-5, with 10 bases lining up with TRBD2. J lost 1 base, V lost 5 bases, and 7 bases had no gene match. Germline CDR1 MGHDK, CDR2 SYGVNS. The CDR3 runs 16 residues.

A word on this clonotype: One end of the junction fails to match germline, which may point to a read error. The V and J genes are TRBV7-7 and TRBJ2-5; weak D call: TRBD1 (5 bases). The CDR3 length is 14 residues. Germline lookup yields CDR1 SSHAT and CDR2 FNYEAQ (reference sequence). For the CDR3, the DNA is TGTGCCGGCAGCTTAGCAGGGTTAAAAGAGACCCAGTACTTC. Its translation is CAGSLAGLKETQYF.

This sequence joins TRBV7-2 and TRBJ2-7; D gene uncertain. Trimming pared 1 base from V and 3 bases from J, leaving 16 bases between. The CDR3 covers 16 residues. CDR1 and CDR2 (germline): SGHTA, FQGNSA. CDR3 sequence: CASSLDTSGLGYEQYF. The CDR3 DNA follows: TGTGCCAGCAGCTTAGATACCTCTGGCCTCGGCTACGAGCAGTACTTC.

Turning to this clonotype: This may stem from a read error, because a much larger clone lies one nucleotide away. The chain recombines TRBV12-3 or TRBV12-4 with TRBJ2-7; D unclear. This CDR3 is 14 amino acids long. Trimming took 4 bases from V and 2 from J, leaving 12 bases between them. The CDR3 loop is CASSCKTRAYEQYF. CDR3 nucleotides: TGTGCCAGCAGTTGCAAGACACGAGCCTACGAGCAGTACTTC.

This clonotype was observed at least ten times. The junction does not match germline at one end; this may be a read error. The J gene is TRBJ2-1, the V gene TRBV11-1; 10 bases align to TRBD2. CDR1 and CDR2 (germline): SGHAT, FQDESV (reference sequence). The length of the CDR3 is 17 residues. The CDR3 bases are TGTGCCAGCAGCATCAGGAGGACTAGCGGCTCCAACAATGAGCAGTTCTTC. Encoded protein: CASSIRRTSGSNNEQFF. The variable domain in full, with the rest retrieved from reference TRBV11-1 and TRBJ2-1, is EAEVAQSPRYKITEKSQAVAFWCDPISGHATLYWYRQILGQGPELLVQFQDESVVDDSQLPKDRFSAERLKGVDSTLKIQPAELGDSAMYLCASSIRRTSGSNNEQFFGPGTRLTVL.

This clonotype was counted ten times or more. CDR3 in amino acids: CASSLGVGNTQYF. The CDR3 nucleotides are TGTGCCAGCAGCTTAGGCGTAGGAAATACGCAGTATTTT. The rearrangement uses TRBV7-7 and TRBJ2-3; D is undetermined. This CDR3 region has 13 residues. V was clipped by 1 base and J by 7 bases, with 9 bases between them. Germline V CDR1 and CDR2: SSHAT, FNYEAQ (reference sequence).

The table lists this clonotype with many counts. The chain links TRBV7-2 to TRBJ2-3; D is unresolved. Per the germline V gene, CDR1 is SGHTA and CDR2 is FQGNSA. This CDR3 is built from 14 residues. The V end was cut by 3 bases, the J end by 5 bases, with 12 bases between. CDR3: CASSFTSTGDTQYF. CDR3 bases: TGTGCCAGCAGCTTTACATCGACCGGAGATACGCAGTATTTT.

Regarding this clonotype: Relative to the germline gene, one junction end is altered; a read error may explain this. CDR3 in amino acids: CVSSGPRERGTGELFF. The CDR3 nucleotides read TGTGTCAGCAGCGGACCCCGGGAGAGGGGCACCGGGGAGCTGTTTTTT. V is TRBV7-2 and J is TRBJ2-2, with TRBD2 as a possible D gene (6 bases). The CDR3 contains 16 residues. CDR1 SGHTA and CDR2 FQGNSA come from the germline V gene.

Regarding this clonotype: At one of its ends the junction is not consistent with the germline gene, which may arise from a read error. The chain carries TRBV6-2 or TRBV6-3 and TRBJ1-1; D is unclear. Germline V gene lookup returns CDR1 MNHEY and CDR2 SVGEGT. This CDR3 comprises 16 residues. The CDR3 region has the DNA TGTGCCAGCAGTTTTTTCTCAGGTTTCTCGAACGCTGAAGCTTTCTTT. Encoded protein: CASSFFSGFSNAEAFF.

Concerning this clonotype: Since a much larger clone is just one base distant, this may be a read error. The rearrangement joins TRBV6-5 to TRBJ1-5; D not certain. Germline lookup yields CDR1 MNHEY and CDR2 SVGAGI. The CDR3 runs to 16 residues. Trimming cost V 7 bases and J 3 bases, with 19 bases left between them. For the CDR3, the DNA is TGTGCCAGCACCGCCGGCGGAGGGTTAGACAATCAGCCCCAGCATTTT. Amino acids: CASTAGGGLDNQPQHF.

This clonotype has a count of ten or more. The gene calls are TRBV24-1 and TRBJ2-1, with TRBD1 matching 8 bases. The junction had 7 bases not matched to a gene; V was cut back by 4 bases and J by 6 bases. Germline V gene sequence: CDR1 KGHDR, CDR2 SFDVKD. CDR3 length: 15 residues. This CDR3 reads CATSESGTGFNEQFF. CDR3 coding DNA: TGTGCCACCAGTGAGTCCGGGACAGGATTCAATGAGCAGTTCTTC.

As concerns this clonotype: One end of the junction does not line up with germline, which may come from a read error. V usage is TRBV12-3 or TRBV12-4 and J usage is TRBJ2-3, with 7 nucleotides matching TRBD2. CDR3 length equals 16 residues. The CDR3 DNA follows: TGTGCCAGCAGCTTAGCTAAGGGCGGGAGAGCGGATACGCAGTATTTT. This translates into CASSLAKGGRADTQYF.